This is a list of T cell receptor beta chains from one sample in a study of early T cells in non-severe SARS-CoV-2 infection. TCRdb independently ran MiXCR on the 5' RACE reads; one entry per CDR3 protein. The sample carries about 76,000 distinct CDR3 sequences, about 11% recorded once. Sequenced input: whole blood. All receptors come from an adult who was a healthcare worker with PCR-confirmed SARS-CoV-2 infection or an uninfected control (not recorded which). The CDR3 runs from the conserved cysteine through the conserved F or W. The D gene is left open where the match is weak. The size entry is marked missing in some rows and otherwise reads once, few, many or a size class.

v_call: TRBV7-2
d_call: TRBD2
j_call: TRBJ2-7
clone_size: few
cdr3_nt: TGTGCCAGCAGCTTGGCGGGGGGGAGCGACGAGCAGTACTTC
cdr3_aa: CASSLAGGSDEQYF

v_call: TRBV14
d_call: NA
j_call: TRBJ2-5
clone_size: NA
cdr3_nt: TGTGCCAGCAGCCCCCCGAGGAGGGGGATATCGGAGACCCAGTACTTC
cdr3_aa: CASSPPRRGISETQYF

v_call: TRBV9
d_call: NA
j_call: TRBJ1-3
clone_size: many
cdr3_nt: TGTGCCAGCAGCGTGGCCGGGGCCGAGGCAAACACCATATATTTT
cdr3_aa: CASSVAGAEANTIYF

v_call: TRBV4-2
d_call: NA
j_call: TRBJ2-5
clone_size: NA
cdr3_nt: TGTGCCAGCAGCCAAGTAAGAACAGAAATCCAAGAGACCCAGTACTTC
cdr3_aa: CASSQVRTEIQETQYF

v_call: TRBV3-1
d_call: NA
j_call: TRBJ2-7
clone_size: NA
cdr3_nt: TGTGCCAGCAGCCAGTGGAGTCGCGCCTACGAGCAGTACTTC
cdr3_aa: CASSQWSRAYEQYF

v_call: TRBV6-2/TRBV6-3
d_call: TRBD2
j_call: TRBJ2-7
clone_size: NA
cdr3_nt: TGTGCCAGCATCGCCGGGGGGACTAGCGATCGGCCCGAGCAGTACTTC
cdr3_aa: CASIAGGTSDRPEQYF

v_call: TRBV5-1
d_call: NA
j_call: TRBJ1-6
clone_size: many
cdr3_nt: TGCGCCAGCAGCCTGGAGGGAGCGGGAAATTCACCCCTCCACTTT
cdr3_aa: CASSLEGAGNSPLHF

v_call: TRBV6-1
d_call: NA
j_call: TRBJ1-5
clone_size: few
cdr3_nt: TGTGCCAGCAATGCAGGAGCCAATCAGCCCCAGCATTTT
cdr3_aa: CASNAGANQPQHF

v_call: TRBV18
d_call: NA
j_call: TRBJ1-1
clone_size: few
cdr3_nt: TGTGCCAGCTCACAAGGAGGGGGGAACACTGAAGCTTTCTTT
cdr3_aa: CASSQGGGNTEAFF

v_call: TRBV5-1
d_call: TRBD2
j_call: TRBJ2-3
clone_size: NA
cdr3_nt: TGCGCCTGTTCTAGCGGGGGGCCACCCACAGATACGCAGTATTTT
cdr3_aa: CACSSGGPPTDTQYF

v_call: TRBV7-9
d_call: NA
j_call: TRBJ2-5
clone_size: NA
cdr3_nt: TGTGCCAGCAGCCCCCGAAGGACAGAAAAAGAGACCCAGTACTTC
cdr3_aa: CASSPRRTEKETQYF

v_call: TRBV4-1
d_call: TRBD1
j_call: TRBJ2-3
clone_size: NA
cdr3_nt: TGCGCCAGCAGCCATCCGGGACAGGGAGTCGATACGCAGTATTTT
cdr3_aa: CASSHPGQGVDTQYF

v_call: TRBV11-2
d_call: TRBD1
j_call: TRBJ2-1
clone_size: NA
cdr3_nt: TGTGCCAGCAGCCTCCGGGACAGCGGAAATGAGCAGTTCTTC
cdr3_aa: CASSLRDSGNEQFF

v_call: TRBV20-1
d_call: NA
j_call: TRBJ1-3
clone_size: many
cdr3_nt: TGCAGTGCCCCGTCGCACAGGGGAAACACCATATATTTT
cdr3_aa: CSAPSHRGNTIYF

v_call: TRBV10-1
d_call: NA
j_call: TRBJ1-1
clone_size: NA
cdr3_nt: TGCGCCAGACCTTCGTCCCGGACGAACACTGAAGCTTTCTTT
cdr3_aa: CARPSSRTNTEAFF

v_call: TRBV6-5
d_call: NA
j_call: TRBJ2-3
clone_size: many
cdr3_nt: TGTGCCAGCACCAACGTTTTTGACACCAAACTACCAGATACGCAGTATTTT
cdr3_aa: CASTNVFDTKLPDTQYF

v_call: TRBV6-1
d_call: TRBD2
j_call: TRBJ2-3
clone_size: NA
cdr3_nt: TGTGCCAGCAGCGGGAACCCTAGCGGGACAAGCACAGATACGCAGTATTTT
cdr3_aa: CASSGNPSGTSTDTQYF

v_call: TRBV18
d_call: NA
j_call: TRBJ2-5
clone_size: many
cdr3_nt: TGTGCCAGCTCATCGCCCCGTTCCAGGGAGGCCCGCGAGACCCAGTACTTC
cdr3_aa: CASSSPRSREARETQYF

v_call: TRBV20-1
d_call: TRBD2
j_call: TRBJ2-1
clone_size: NA
cdr3_nt: TGCAGTGCTAGACCTCCCGGGGGGATAGGCAATGAGCAGTTCTTC
cdr3_aa: CSARPPGGIGNEQFF

v_call: TRBV5-1
d_call: TRBD1
j_call: TRBJ2-1
clone_size: few
cdr3_nt: TGCGCCAGCAGCTCGGACAGGGCCTACAATGAGCAGTTCTTC
cdr3_aa: CASSSDRAYNEQFF

v_call: TRBV7-9
d_call: NA
j_call: TRBJ1-6
clone_size: few
cdr3_nt: TGTGCCAGCAGCCATGTGGGTCAGGGTTATAATTCACCCCTCCACTTT
cdr3_aa: CASSHVGQGYNSPLHF

v_call: TRBV6-1
d_call: NA
j_call: TRBJ2-1
clone_size: many
cdr3_nt: TGTGCCAGCAGGTATGACAGGAGCTCCTACAATGAGCAGTTCTTC
cdr3_aa: CASRYDRSSYNEQFF

v_call: TRBV20-1
d_call: TRBD1
j_call: TRBJ1-5
clone_size: few
cdr3_nt: TGCAGTGCTGTAGGGGGACAGGGGCGCTATAGCAATCAGCCCCAGCATTTT
cdr3_aa: CSAVGGQGRYSNQPQHF

v_call: TRBV5-1
d_call: NA
j_call: TRBJ1-2
clone_size: NA
cdr3_nt: TGCGCCAGCAGCCTGGGGGACCTCCTCTATGGCTACACCTTC
cdr3_aa: CASSLGDLLYGYTF

v_call: TRBV6-2/TRBV6-3
d_call: NA
j_call: TRBJ1-2
clone_size: NA
cdr3_nt: TGTGCCAGCAGTTACTCGATCAACCGCGGCTACACCTTC
cdr3_aa: CASSYSINRGYTF

v_call: TRBV14
d_call: NA
j_call: TRBJ2-1
clone_size: many
cdr3_nt: TGTGCCAGCAGCCAAGGGCAGGGTTACAATGAGCAGTTCTTC
cdr3_aa: CASSQGQGYNEQFF

v_call: TRBV28
d_call: NA
j_call: TRBJ2-5
clone_size: many
cdr3_nt: TGTGCCAGCAGTTTCCTATCGGGGAGCCAAGAGACCCAGTACTTC
cdr3_aa: CASSFLSGSQETQYF

v_call: TRBV14
d_call: NA
j_call: TRBJ2-2
clone_size: few
cdr3_nt: TGTGCCAGCAGCCAAGAAGGCGGGGAGCTGTTTTTT
cdr3_aa: CASSQEGGELFF

v_call: TRBV14
d_call: NA
j_call: TRBJ1-5
clone_size: NA
cdr3_nt: TGTGCCAGCAGCCAAGATGGGCAGAAAAGGGTGAATAGCAATCAGCCCCAGCATTTT
cdr3_aa: CASSQDGQKRVNSNQPQHF

v_call: TRBV3-1
d_call: NA
j_call: TRBJ2-2
clone_size: many
cdr3_nt: TGTGCCAGCAGCCAAACCCTGGACAGACCCGGGGAGCTGTTTTTT
cdr3_aa: CASSQTLDRPGELFF

v_call: TRBV6-1
d_call: NA
j_call: TRBJ1-2
clone_size: many
cdr3_nt: TGTGCCAGCAGTGAAGGGAACTATGGCTACACCTTC
cdr3_aa: CASSEGNYGYTF

v_call: TRBV29-1
d_call: NA
j_call: TRBJ2-1
clone_size: many
cdr3_nt: TGCAGCGGGGGATCCTACAATGAGCAGTTCTTC
cdr3_aa: CSGGSYNEQFF

v_call: TRBV3-1
d_call: NA
j_call: TRBJ1-5
clone_size: NA
cdr3_nt: TGTGCCAGCAGCCTCCGTGGGTCGGGAGATCAGCCCCAGCATTTT
cdr3_aa: CASSLRGSGDQPQHF

v_call: TRBV19
d_call: NA
j_call: TRBJ1-6
clone_size: many
cdr3_nt: TGTGCCAGTAGTAGTTCCGGGGGTGATTCGGCCCTCCACTTT
cdr3_aa: CASSSSGGDSALHF

v_call: TRBV10-1
d_call: NA
j_call: TRBJ2-3
clone_size: NA
cdr3_nt: TGCGCCAGCAGCCCCTCCGGGGTACCCCCCCCTTATGGAGATACGCAGTATTTT
cdr3_aa: CASSPSGVPPPYGDTQYF

v_call: TRBV27
d_call: TRBD1
j_call: TRBJ2-7
clone_size: NA
cdr3_nt: TGTGCCAGCTCTCTGGGACAGGGGTCCCTCTCCTACGAGCAGTACTTC
cdr3_aa: CASSLGQGSLSYEQYF

v_call: TRBV7-3
d_call: NA
j_call: TRBJ2-3
clone_size: few
cdr3_nt: TGTGCCAGCAGCCCCGACAGAGTATCGGATACGCAGTATTTT
cdr3_aa: CASSPDRVSDTQYF

v_call: TRBV18
d_call: TRBD1
j_call: TRBJ2-3
clone_size: few
cdr3_nt: TGTGCCAGCTTTAGACAGGGGGCGAGAGATACGCAGTATTTT
cdr3_aa: CASFRQGARDTQYF

v_call: TRBV20-1
d_call: NA
j_call: TRBJ2-3
clone_size: many
cdr3_nt: TGCAGTGCTAGTGGGCGGACCACAGATACGCAGTATTTT
cdr3_aa: CSASGRTTDTQYF

v_call: TRBV7-9
d_call: NA
j_call: TRBJ1-6
clone_size: many
cdr3_nt: TGTGCCAGCAGCTTAGATGCAGGGTCCTCCTATAATTCACCCCTCCACTTT
cdr3_aa: CASSLDAGSSYNSPLHF

v_call: TRBV7-2
d_call: TRBD1
j_call: TRBJ2-1
clone_size: many
cdr3_nt: TGTGCCAGCAGCCGTGACAGGGTCGCTTACAATGAGCAGTTCTTC
cdr3_aa: CASSRDRVAYNEQFF

v_call: TRBV10-3
d_call: TRBD1
j_call: TRBJ1-6
clone_size: many
cdr3_nt: TGTGCCATCAGTGACGACAGGGCGAGCTCCTATAATTCACCCCTCCACTTT
cdr3_aa: CAISDDRASSYNSPLHF

v_call: TRBV11-3
d_call: TRBD1
j_call: TRBJ2-1
clone_size: NA
cdr3_nt: TGTGCCAGCAGCTTTTTTGGGGTCGGGACAGGTGAGCAGTTCTTC
cdr3_aa: CASSFFGVGTGEQFF

v_call: TRBV29-1
d_call: NA
j_call: TRBJ2-4
clone_size: NA
cdr3_nt: TGCAGCGTTGAAGGGCAGGGCGGAAACATTCAGTACTTC
cdr3_aa: CSVEGQGGNIQYF

v_call: TRBV11-1
d_call: TRBD2
j_call: TRBJ2-1
clone_size: few
cdr3_nt: TGTGCCAGCAGCTTAGCATTAGCGGGGGGCCAAGACGAGCAGTTCTTC
cdr3_aa: CASSLALAGGQDEQFF

v_call: TRBV2
d_call: NA
j_call: TRBJ1-2
clone_size: NA
cdr3_nt: TGTGCCAGCACCAACTGGAGGAGTAGCTATGGCTACACCTTC
cdr3_aa: CASTNWRSSYGYTF

v_call: TRBV7-9
d_call: NA
j_call: TRBJ2-1
clone_size: many
cdr3_nt: TGTGCCAGCAGCTTAAGGGGGGGCCGGACCTACAATGAGCAGTTCTTC
cdr3_aa: CASSLRGGRTYNEQFF

v_call: TRBV11-2
d_call: TRBD1
j_call: TRBJ2-3
clone_size: NA
cdr3_nt: TGTGCCAGCAGCCAAAGGGGACAGGGCACAGATACGCAGTATTTT
cdr3_aa: CASSQRGQGTDTQYF

v_call: TRBV6-2/TRBV6-3
d_call: TRBD1
j_call: TRBJ2-1
clone_size: NA
cdr3_nt: TGTGCCAGCAGTTACTTTCCCCGGGACAGGGGGCGCGATGAGCAGTTCTTC
cdr3_aa: CASSYFPRDRGRDEQFF

v_call: TRBV5-1
d_call: TRBD1
j_call: TRBJ2-1
clone_size: many
cdr3_nt: TGCGCCAGCAGGCCGACAGGGGGAATAGATAGTGAGCAGTTCTTC
cdr3_aa: CASRPTGGIDSEQFF

v_call: TRBV12-3/TRBV12-4
d_call: TRBD1
j_call: TRBJ2-5
clone_size: many
cdr3_nt: TGTGCCAGCAGTTTCTACAGGGGGCGGGAGACCCAGTACTTC
cdr3_aa: CASSFYRGRETQYF

v_call: TRBV20-1
d_call: TRBD1
j_call: TRBJ1-6
clone_size: few
cdr3_nt: TGCAGTGCTAGCCAGGCAGGGGGCTTATCACCCCTCCACTTT
cdr3_aa: CSASQAGGLSPLHF

v_call: TRBV7-2
d_call: TRBD2
j_call: TRBJ2-7
clone_size: few
cdr3_nt: TGTGCCAGCAGCTTACTAGCGGGGGGCTACGAGCAGTACTTC
cdr3_aa: CASSLLAGGYEQYF

v_call: TRBV28
d_call: TRBD1
j_call: TRBJ1-5
clone_size: many
cdr3_nt: TGTGCCAGCAGTCCAGGGGGACAGAGCCATCAGCCCCAGCATTTT
cdr3_aa: CASSPGGQSHQPQHF

v_call: TRBV27
d_call: NA
j_call: TRBJ2-1
clone_size: NA
cdr3_nt: TGTGCCAGCAGTACCGACACAGACAATGAGCAGTTCTTC
cdr3_aa: CASSTDTDNEQFF

v_call: TRBV7-3
d_call: TRBD2
j_call: TRBJ2-3
clone_size: many
cdr3_nt: TGTGCCAGCAGCTTAAGTGGACTAGCGGCAGATACGCAGTATTTT
cdr3_aa: CASSLSGLAADTQYF

v_call: TRBV29-1
d_call: NA
j_call: TRBJ1-2
clone_size: few
cdr3_nt: TGCAGCGCTGCTACAGGGACCAACTATGGCTACACCTTC
cdr3_aa: CSAATGTNYGYTF

v_call: TRBV5-1
d_call: TRBD2
j_call: TRBJ2-1
clone_size: NA
cdr3_nt: TGCGCCAGCAGCGGGACTAGTTATATTGATCAGTTCTTC
cdr3_aa: CASSGTSYIDQFF